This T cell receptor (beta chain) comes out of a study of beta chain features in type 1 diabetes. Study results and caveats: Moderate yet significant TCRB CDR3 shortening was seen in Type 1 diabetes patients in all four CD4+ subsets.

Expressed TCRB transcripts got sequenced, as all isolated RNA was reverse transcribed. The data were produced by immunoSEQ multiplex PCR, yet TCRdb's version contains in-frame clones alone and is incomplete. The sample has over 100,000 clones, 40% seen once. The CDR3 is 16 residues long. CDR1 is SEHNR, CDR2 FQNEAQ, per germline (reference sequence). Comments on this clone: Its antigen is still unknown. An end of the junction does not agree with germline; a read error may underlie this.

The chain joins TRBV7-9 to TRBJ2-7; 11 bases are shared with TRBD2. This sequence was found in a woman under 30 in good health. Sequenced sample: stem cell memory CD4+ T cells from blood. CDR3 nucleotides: TGTGCCAACAGCTCTCAACTAGCGGGAGTTTACCACGAGCAGTACTTC. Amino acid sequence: CANSSQLAGVYHEQYF.